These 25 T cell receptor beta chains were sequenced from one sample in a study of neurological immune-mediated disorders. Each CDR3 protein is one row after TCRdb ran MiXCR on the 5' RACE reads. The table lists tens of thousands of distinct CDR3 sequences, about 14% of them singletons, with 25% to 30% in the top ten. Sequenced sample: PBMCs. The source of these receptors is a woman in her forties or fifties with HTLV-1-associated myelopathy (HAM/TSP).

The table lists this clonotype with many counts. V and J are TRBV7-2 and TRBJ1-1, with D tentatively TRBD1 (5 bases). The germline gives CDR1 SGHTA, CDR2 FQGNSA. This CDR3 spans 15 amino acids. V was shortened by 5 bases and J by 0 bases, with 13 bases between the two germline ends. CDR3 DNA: TGTGCCAGCAGCCGATCCGGGACGGTGAACACTGAAGCTTTCTTT. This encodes CASSRSGTVNTEAFF.

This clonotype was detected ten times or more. Here the CDR3 reads CSARDLAGGSYNEQFF. For the CDR3, the DNA is TGCAGTGCTAGAGATCTGGCGGGGGGCTCCTACAATGAGCAGTTCTTC. This rearrangement joins TRBV20-1 to TRBJ2-1; 8 positions match TRBD2. With V trimmed by 0 bases and J by 0 bases, 4 bases remained unmatched. This CDR3 comprises 16 residues. Germline values: CDR1 DFQATT, CDR2 SNEGSKA (reference sequence).

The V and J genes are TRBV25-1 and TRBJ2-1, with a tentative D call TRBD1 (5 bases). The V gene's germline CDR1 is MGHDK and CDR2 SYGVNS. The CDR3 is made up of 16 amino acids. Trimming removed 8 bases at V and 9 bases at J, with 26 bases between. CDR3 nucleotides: TGTGCCAGCCATAGCCGATGGGGAAGGGGCATGAGTGAGCAGTTCTTC. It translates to CASHSRWGRGMSEQFF.

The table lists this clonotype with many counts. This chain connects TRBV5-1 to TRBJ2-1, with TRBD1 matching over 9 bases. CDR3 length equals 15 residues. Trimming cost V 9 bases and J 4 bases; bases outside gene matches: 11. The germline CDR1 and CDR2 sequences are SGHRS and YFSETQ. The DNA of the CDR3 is TGCGCCACAAACCCCGGGACAGGGACATACAATGAGCAGTTCTTC. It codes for CATNPGTGTYNEQFF.

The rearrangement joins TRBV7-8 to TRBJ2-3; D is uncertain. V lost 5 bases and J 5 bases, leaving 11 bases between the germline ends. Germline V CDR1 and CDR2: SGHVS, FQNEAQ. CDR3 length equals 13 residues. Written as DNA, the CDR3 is TGTGCCAGCAGCCCGCCCCGACAAGATACGCAGTATTTT. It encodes CASSPPRQDTQYF.

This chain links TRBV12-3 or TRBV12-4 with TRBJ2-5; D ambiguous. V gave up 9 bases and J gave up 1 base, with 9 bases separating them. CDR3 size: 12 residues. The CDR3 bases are TGTGCCAGACGTATTCGCCAAGAGACCCAGTACTTC. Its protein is CARRIRQETQYF.

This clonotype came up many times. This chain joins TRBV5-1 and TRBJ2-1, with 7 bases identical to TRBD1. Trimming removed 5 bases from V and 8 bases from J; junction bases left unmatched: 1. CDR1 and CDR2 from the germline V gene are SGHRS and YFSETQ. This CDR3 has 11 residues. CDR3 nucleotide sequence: TGCGCCAGCAGTACAGGGGATGAGCAGTTCTTC. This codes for CASSTGDEQFF.

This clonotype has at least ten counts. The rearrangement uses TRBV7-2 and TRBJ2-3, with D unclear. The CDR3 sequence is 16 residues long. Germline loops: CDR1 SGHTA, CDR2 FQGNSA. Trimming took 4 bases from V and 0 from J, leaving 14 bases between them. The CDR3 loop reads CASSSQPDQSTDTQYF. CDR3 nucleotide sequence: TGTGCCAGCAGCTCCCAGCCCGACCAGAGCACAGATACGCAGTATTTT.

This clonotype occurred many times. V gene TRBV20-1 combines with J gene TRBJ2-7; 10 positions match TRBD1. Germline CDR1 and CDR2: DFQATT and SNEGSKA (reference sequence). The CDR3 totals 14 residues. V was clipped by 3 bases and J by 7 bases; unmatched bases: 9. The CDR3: CSASSGTGVGEQYF. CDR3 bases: TGCAGTGCTAGCTCCGGGACAGGGGTTGGGGAGCAGTACTTC.

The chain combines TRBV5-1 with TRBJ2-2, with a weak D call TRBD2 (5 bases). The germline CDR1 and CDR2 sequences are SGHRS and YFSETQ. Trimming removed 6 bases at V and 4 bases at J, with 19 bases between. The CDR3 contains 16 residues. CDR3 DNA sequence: TGCGCCAGCACGCACAAGGAACTAGACACCACCGGGGAGCTGTTTTTT. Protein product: CASTHKELDTTGELFF.

The CDR3 DNA sequence: TGCAGCGTTGAAGCAGGAATCAATAACTATGGCTACACCTTC. Protein sequence: CSVEAGINNYGYTF. The chain couples TRBV29-1 to TRBJ1-2; D not certain. Trimming took 1 base from V and 1 from J, leaving 10 bases between them. The germline gives CDR1 SQVTM, CDR2 ANQGSEA. The CDR3 is 14 residues long. Using reference TRBV29-1 and TRBJ1-2 for the parts outside the CDR3, the full variable domain is SAVISQKPSRDICQRGTSLTIQCQVDSQVTMMFWYRQQPGQSLTLIATANQGSEATYESGFVIDKFPISRPNLTFSTLTVSNMSPEDSSIYLCSVEAGINNYGYTFGSGTRLTVV.

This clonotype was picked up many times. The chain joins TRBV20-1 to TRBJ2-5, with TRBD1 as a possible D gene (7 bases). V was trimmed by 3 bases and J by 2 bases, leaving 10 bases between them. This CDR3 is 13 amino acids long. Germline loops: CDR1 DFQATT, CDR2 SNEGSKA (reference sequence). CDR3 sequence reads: CSASQGGQETQYF. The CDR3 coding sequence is TGCAGTGCTAGCCAGGGGGGACAAGAGACCCAGTACTTC.

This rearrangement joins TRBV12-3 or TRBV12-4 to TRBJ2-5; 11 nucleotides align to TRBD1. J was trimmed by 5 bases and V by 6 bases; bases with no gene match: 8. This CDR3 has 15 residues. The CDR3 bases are TGTGCCAGCAGCTTCGGACAGGGGGCGAGGGAGACCCAGTACTTC. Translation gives CASSFGQGARETQYF.

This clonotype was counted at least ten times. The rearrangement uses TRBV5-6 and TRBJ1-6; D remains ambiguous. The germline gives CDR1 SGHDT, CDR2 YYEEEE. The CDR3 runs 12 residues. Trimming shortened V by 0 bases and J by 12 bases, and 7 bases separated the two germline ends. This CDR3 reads CASSLDWEPLHF. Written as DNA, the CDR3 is TGTGCCAGCAGCTTGGACTGGGAACCCCTCCACTTT.

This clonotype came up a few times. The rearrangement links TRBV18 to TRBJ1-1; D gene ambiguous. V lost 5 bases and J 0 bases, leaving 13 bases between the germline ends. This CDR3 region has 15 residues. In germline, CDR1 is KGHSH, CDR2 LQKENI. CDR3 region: CASSTGREMNTEAFF. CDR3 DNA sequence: TGTGCCAGCTCAACCGGACGGGAGATGAACACTGAAGCTTTCTTT.

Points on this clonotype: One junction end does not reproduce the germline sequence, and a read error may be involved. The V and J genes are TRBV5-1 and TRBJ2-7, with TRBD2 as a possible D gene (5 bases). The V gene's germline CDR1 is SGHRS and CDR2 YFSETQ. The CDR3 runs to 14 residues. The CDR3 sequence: CASSSGKGSSEQCF. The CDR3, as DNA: TGCGCCAGCAGCTCGGGGAAAGGGTCGTCCGAGCAGTGCTTC.

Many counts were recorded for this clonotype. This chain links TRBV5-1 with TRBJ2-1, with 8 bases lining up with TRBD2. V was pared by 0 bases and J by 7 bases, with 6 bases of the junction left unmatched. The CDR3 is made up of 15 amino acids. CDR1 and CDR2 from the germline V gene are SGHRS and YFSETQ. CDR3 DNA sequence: TGCGCCAGCAGCTTGGGTAGCGGGGCTGGGAATGAGCAGTTCTTC. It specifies CASSLGSGAGNEQFF.

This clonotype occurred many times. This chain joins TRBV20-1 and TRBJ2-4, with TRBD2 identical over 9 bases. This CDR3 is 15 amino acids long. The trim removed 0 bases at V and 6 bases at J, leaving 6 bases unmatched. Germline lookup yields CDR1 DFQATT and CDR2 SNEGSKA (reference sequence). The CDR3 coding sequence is TGCAGTGCTAGAGATGGGCGGGGGGGCCGAAACATTCAGTACTTC. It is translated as CSARDGRGGRNIQYF.

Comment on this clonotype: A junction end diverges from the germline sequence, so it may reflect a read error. CDR3 loop: CTSSVKWRGGEETQYF. The CDR3 region has the DNA TGTACCAGCAGCGTAAAATGGCGGGGGGGCGAAGAGACCCAGTACTTC. V gene TRBV9 combines with J gene TRBJ2-5; TRBD2 matches at 9 bases. The CDR3 runs to 16 residues. The germline V gene has CDR1 SGDLS and CDR2 YYNGEE.

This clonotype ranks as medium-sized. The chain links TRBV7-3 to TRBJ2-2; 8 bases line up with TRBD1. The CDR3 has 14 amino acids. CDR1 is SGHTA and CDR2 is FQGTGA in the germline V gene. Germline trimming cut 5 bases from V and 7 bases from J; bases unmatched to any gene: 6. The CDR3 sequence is CASSTRQGSGELFF. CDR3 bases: TGTGCCAGCAGCACCCGACAGGGGAGCGGGGAGCTGTTTTTT.

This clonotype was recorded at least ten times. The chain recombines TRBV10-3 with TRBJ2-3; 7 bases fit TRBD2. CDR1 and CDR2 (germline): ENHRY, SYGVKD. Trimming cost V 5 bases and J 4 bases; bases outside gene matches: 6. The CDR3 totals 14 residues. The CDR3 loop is CAISSGDSPDTQYF. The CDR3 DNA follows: TGTGCCATCAGTAGCGGGGATTCGCCAGATACGCAGTATTTT.

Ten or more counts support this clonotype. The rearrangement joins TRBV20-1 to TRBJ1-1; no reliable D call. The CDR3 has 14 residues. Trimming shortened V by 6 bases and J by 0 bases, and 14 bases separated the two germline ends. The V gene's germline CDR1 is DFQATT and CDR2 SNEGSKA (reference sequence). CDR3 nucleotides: TGCAGTGCCCCGGGGTGGGTCATGAACACTGAAGCTTTCTTT. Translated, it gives CSAPGWVMNTEAFF.

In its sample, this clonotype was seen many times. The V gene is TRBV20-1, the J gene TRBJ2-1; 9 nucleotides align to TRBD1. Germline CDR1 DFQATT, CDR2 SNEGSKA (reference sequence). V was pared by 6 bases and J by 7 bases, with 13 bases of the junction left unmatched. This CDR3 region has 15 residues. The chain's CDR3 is CSAINPGTGRNEQFF. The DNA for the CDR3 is TGCAGTGCAATAAACCCCGGGACAGGGCGAAATGAGCAGTTCTTC.

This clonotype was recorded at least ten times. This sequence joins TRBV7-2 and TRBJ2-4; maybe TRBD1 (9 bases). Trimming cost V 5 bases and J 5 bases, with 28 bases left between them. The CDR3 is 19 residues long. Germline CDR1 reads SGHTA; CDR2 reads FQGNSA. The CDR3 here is CASSGYRGRLWRGENIQYF. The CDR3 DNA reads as TGTGCCAGCAGCGGTTACAGGGGGCGCCTTTGGCGGGGGGAAAACATTCAGTACTTC. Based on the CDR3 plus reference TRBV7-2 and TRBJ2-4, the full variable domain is GAGVSQSPSNKVTEKGKDVELRCDPISGHTALYWYRQSLGQGLEFLIYFQGNSAPDKSGLPSDRFSAERTGGSVSTLTIQRTQQEDSAVYLCASSGYRGRLWRGENIQYFGAGTRLSVL.

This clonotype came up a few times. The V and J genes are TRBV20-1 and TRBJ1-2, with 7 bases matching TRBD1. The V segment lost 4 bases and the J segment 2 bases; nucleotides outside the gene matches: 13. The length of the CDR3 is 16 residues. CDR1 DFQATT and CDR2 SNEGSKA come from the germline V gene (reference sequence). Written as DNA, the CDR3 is TGCAGTGCTAATAACGCGGGACAGTACGAGAACTATGGCTACACCTTC. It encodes CSANNAGQYENYGYTF.